This TCR beta chain stems from a study of T cells after yellow fever vaccination. Study-wide points: Most primary-vaccination clones reappeared after the booster (around 95% CD4, 75% to 90% CD8). Repertoires sorted by FACS could include abundant clonotypes that are contaminants from the bulk population.

This CDR3 spans 15 amino acids. Trimming pared 3 bases from V and 4 bases from J, leaving 14 bases between. CDR1 is KGHSH, CDR2 LQKENI, per germline. TCRdb re-analysed the 5' RACE reads in MiXCR, keeping a single row per CDR3 protein. The profile covers 450,000 to 600,000 distinct CDR3 sequences, with roughly 13% appearing a single time and roughly 13% taken by the ten largest. In regard to this clonotype: Its antigen remains unknown.

The clonotype was recovered from a man younger than 45 who received the YFV17D yellow fever vaccine. The rearrangement joins TRBV18 to TRBJ2-3, with D unclear. The specimen comprised PBMCs, sampled on the day of the yellow fever booster vaccination. The chain's CDR3 is CASSPWAREADTQYF. The CDR3 DNA sequence: TGTGCCAGCTCACCGTGGGCAAGAGAGGCAGATACGCAGTATTTT.